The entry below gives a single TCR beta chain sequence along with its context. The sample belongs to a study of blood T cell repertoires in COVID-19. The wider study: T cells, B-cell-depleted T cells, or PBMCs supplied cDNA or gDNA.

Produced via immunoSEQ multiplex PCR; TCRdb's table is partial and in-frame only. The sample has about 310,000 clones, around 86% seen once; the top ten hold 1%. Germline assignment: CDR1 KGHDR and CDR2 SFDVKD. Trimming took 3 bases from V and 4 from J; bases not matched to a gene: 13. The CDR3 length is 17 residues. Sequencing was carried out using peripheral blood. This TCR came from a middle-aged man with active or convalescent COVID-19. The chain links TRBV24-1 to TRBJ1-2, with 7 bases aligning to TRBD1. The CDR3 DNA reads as TGTGCCACCAGTGATCCTGATTATGAGGGGGCAGGCTATGGCTACACCTTC. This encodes CATSDPDYEGAGYGYTF.